The 22 T cell receptor beta chains presented below share a single source sample, sequenced in a study of blood T cell repertoires in COVID-19 (dated by TCRdb to about 2020). Library creation used the immunoSEQ multiplex PCR assay. In TCRdb, the immuneACCESS table is reduced to in-frame sequences with V and J assigned. These tables do not hold every clone; where another copy was compared, an unresolved V gene accounts for under half, and the others remain unexplained. Counted in this sample were about 130,000 clones; around 81% of them appeared once. The top ten hold roughly 10% of the sample. The sample consisted of peripheral blood. The receptor set was obtained from a man aged 55 to 70 with acute or convalescent COVID-19.

Only one count was recorded for this clone. This chain links TRBV10-3 with TRBJ1-5; TRBD1 matches 8 bases. The CDR3 is made up of 16 amino acids. Per the germline V gene, CDR1 is ENHRY and CDR2 is SYGVKD. V was clipped by 3 bases and J by 2 bases; unmatched bases: 6. CDR3: CAISDPTGVGNQPQHF. The DNA for the CDR3 is TGTGCCATCAGTGACCCGACAGGGGTTGGCAATCAGCCCCAGCATTTT.

This clone was picked up a small number of times. The CDR3 loop reads CASSKGGGTSVTDTQYF. CDR3 sequence (DNA): TGTGCCAGCAGCAAGGGAGGAGGGACTAGTGTCACAGATACGCAGTATTTT. The chain has TRBV21-1 and TRBJ2-3; no DNA check was done on the table's D call, TRBD2. TRBV21-1 is a known pseudogene. CDR3 length: 17 residues.

V usage is TRBV20-1 and J usage is TRBJ1-1, with D possibly being TRBD1 (5 bases). V dropped 6 bases and J dropped 7 bases, with 12 bases sitting between them. The CDR3 length is 11 residues. Germline V gives CDR1 DFQATT, CDR2 SNEGSKA (reference sequence). The CDR3 reads CSAGGSDEAFF. Here the CDR3 DNA reads TGCAGTGCGGGGGGGTCCGATGAAGCTTTCTTT.

The chain is built from TRBV28 and TRBJ1-1; 7 bases match TRBD1. V gave up 4 bases and J gave up 5 bases; unmatched junction bases: 7. Germline V lookup: CDR1 MDHEN, CDR2 SYDVKM. The CDR3 totals 14 residues. The CDR3 spells CASSSEGARTEAFF. CDR3 bases: TGTGCCAGCAGTTCAGAGGGGGCGAGAACTGAAGCTTTCTTT.

This clone was counted once. The V gene is TRBV29-1, the J gene TRBJ2-3, with D uncertain. Germline V CDR1 and CDR2: SQVTM, ANQGSEA. Trimming removed 6 bases from V and 3 bases from J, with 10 bases in between. The CDR3 is made up of 12 amino acids. This chain's CDR3 is CSVESGTDTQYF. CDR3 DNA: TGCAGCGTCGAATCCGGGACAGATACGCAGTATTTT.

This chain connects TRBV4-1 to TRBJ1-5, with D possibly matching TRBD1 (5 bases). Germline V gives CDR1 MGHRA, CDR2 YSYEKL. V was cut by 2 bases and J by 5 bases, with 16 bases left in between. CDR3 length: 16 amino acids. The CDR3 region has the DNA TGCGCCAGCAGCCAATCAGGCTCGGGGGGTCATCAGCCCCAGCATTTT. It is translated as CASSQSGSGGHQPQHF.

The chain links TRBV24-1 to TRBJ2-5, with 8 nucleotides matching TRBD1. The CDR3 contains 15 residues. In germline, CDR1 is KGHDR, CDR2 SFDVKD. J was trimmed by 5 bases and V by 5 bases; bases with no gene match: 9. CDR3 sequence reads: CATSAAGTGAETQYF. The CDR3 bases are TGTGCCACCAGTGCCGCCGGGACAGGTGCCGAGACCCAGTACTTC.

The V and J genes are TRBV18 and TRBJ1-1; no definite D call. The CDR3 runs 15 residues. In germline, CDR1 is KGHSH, CDR2 LQKENI. The V end lost 0 bases, the J end lost 0 bases, and 8 bases lay between the germline ends. The CDR3 region has the DNA TGTGCCAGCTCACCACCGGCAGGCATGAACACTGAAGCTTTCTTT. Translated: CASSPPAGMNTEAFF.

The V call is TRBV6-1, the J call TRBJ1-1; TRBD1 matches 7 bases. Losses at the gene ends were 1 base for V and 2 bases for J; bases not matched to a gene: 4. This CDR3 comprises 15 residues. Germline V lookup: CDR1 MNHNS, CDR2 SASEGT. The CDR3 nucleotides read TGTGCCAGCAGTGAAGGGGACAGACCAAACACTGAAGCTTTCTTT. Its translation: CASSEGDRPNTEAFF.

V and J are TRBV11-3 and TRBJ2-5, with 7 bases identical to TRBD2. V was pared by 5 bases and J by 9 bases, with 18 bases of the junction left unmatched. The CDR3 has 16 residues. CDR1 and CDR2 (germline): SGHNT, YENEEA. For the CDR3, the DNA is TGTGCCAGCAGCCCGAGGTGGTGGCGGGGGTTGTTGTCCCAGTACTTC. Translated: CASSPRWWRGLLSQYF.

This chain connects TRBV6-5 to TRBJ2-7, with 9 bases fitting TRBD1. V gave up 6 bases and J gave up 5 bases; unmatched junction bases: 11. CDR1 is MNHEY and CDR2 is SVGAGI in the germline V gene. The CDR3 has 15 residues. DNA of the CDR3: TGTGCCAGCAGCTCAGCCGGGACAGGGAGGAACGAGCAGTACTTC. This sequence encodes CASSSAGTGRNEQYF.

The CDR3 nucleotides are TGTGCCACCAGGGGAAACCAAGGGGTCGGGGAGCTGTTTTTT. Translation gives CATRGNQGVGELFF. The chain couples TRBV24-1 to TRBJ2-2; D may be TRBD1 (5 bases). Trimming cost V 7 bases and J 7 bases, with 15 bases left between them. The germline V gene has CDR1 KGHDR and CDR2 SFDVKD. CDR3 length: 14 residues.

This clone appeared a single time. The chain combines TRBV12-5 with TRBJ2-3; D is perhaps TRBD2 (5 bases). The CDR3 is made up of 13 amino acids. Between the trimmed V and J ends, which lost 5 bases and 0 bases, there was a span of 6 bases. The germline V gene encodes CDR1 LGHNT and CDR2 FRNRAP. In DNA, the CDR3 is TGTGCTAGTGGTGAGGGTAGCACAGATACGCAGTATTTT. Encoded protein: CASGEGSTDTQYF.

Points on this clone: A single base separates this from a much larger clone, so it may be a read error. This chain connects TRBV7-2 to TRBJ1-3, with no clear D. This CDR3 is built from 14 residues. The ends were cut back, 3 bases at V and 0 bases at J, with 6 bases in the middle. Germline V lookup: CDR1 SGHTA, CDR2 FQGNSA. Here the CDR3 DNA reads TGTGCCAGCAGCTTCTCCCGCTCTGGAAACACCATATATTTT. It specifies CASSFSRSGNTIYF. The entire variable domain, with the rest obtained from reference TRBV7-2 and TRBJ1-3, is as follows: GAGVSQSPSNKVTEKGKDVELRCDPISGHTALYWYRQSLGQGLEFLIYFQGNSAPDKSGLPSDRFSAERTGGSVSTLTIQRTQQEDSAVYLCASSFSRSGNTIYFGEGSWLTVV.

The rearrangement links TRBV7-8 to TRBJ2-1; 7 bases are a match to TRBD2. Unmatched junction bases numbered 5, after V lost 5 bases and J lost 1 base. The CDR3 is 15 residues long. CDR1 is SGHVS, CDR2 FQNEAQ, per germline. This CDR3 reads CASSERGVSYNEQFF. In DNA form, the CDR3 reads TGTGCCAGCAGCGAACGGGGGGTTTCCTACAATGAGCAGTTCTTC. The full variable domain, in which reference TRBV7-8 and TRBJ2-1 provide the parts outside the CDR3, is GAGVSQSPRYKVAKRGQDVALRCDPISGHVSLFWYQQALGQGPEFLTYFQNEAQLDKSGLPSDRFFAERPEGSVSTLKIQRTQQEDSAVYLCASSERGVSYNEQFFGPGTRLTVL.

The V and J genes are TRBV7-3 and TRBJ1-1, with 7 positions matching TRBD1. Germline V gives CDR1 SGHTA, CDR2 FQGTGA. This CDR3 has 13 residues. J lost 4 bases, V lost 5 bases, and 4 bases had no gene match. The CDR3 nucleotides read TGTGCCAGCAGCCCCCAGGGGGGCACTGAAGCTTTCTTT. The encoded protein is CASSPQGGTEAFF.

This clone was detected a few times. The chain uses TRBV7-3 and TRBJ2-2; D call uncertain. V was cut by 2 bases and J by 0 bases, with 7 bases left in between. In germline, CDR1 is SGHTA, CDR2 FQGTGA. The CDR3 has 15 residues. The CDR3 sequence: CASSLFGSNTGELFF. The CDR3 DNA follows: TGTGCCAGCAGCTTATTCGGGTCGAACACCGGGGAGCTGTTTTTT.

The rearrangement uses TRBV9 and TRBJ1-3; 9 nucleotides match TRBD1. Trimming at V came to 2 bases and at J to 4 bases, leaving 7 bases not matched to a gene. Germline-derived CDR1 and CDR2 are SGDLS and YYNGEE. This CDR3 has 16 amino acids. CDR3 loop: CASSVSGQGRGNTIYF. As DNA, the CDR3 is TGTGCCAGCAGCGTCAGCGGACAGGGGCGGGGAAACACCATATATTTT.

The genes are TRBV6-6 and TRBJ1-1; 11 bases map to TRBD1. The J segment lost 6 bases and the V segment lost 4 bases, leaving 4 bases of the junction unmatched. The CDR3 runs 14 residues. Germline CDR1 MNHNY, CDR2 SVGAGI (reference sequence). The chain's CDR3 is CASSSDRGRSEAFF. CDR3 nucleotide sequence: TGTGCCAGCAGTTCGGACAGGGGGCGTTCTGAAGCTTTCTTT.

This chain links TRBV11-2 with TRBJ1-6; a possible D gene is TRBD1 (6 bases). The V end was cut by 5 bases, the J end by 6 bases, with 14 bases between. CDR1 SGHAT and CDR2 FQNNGV come from the germline V gene. The CDR3 contains 15 residues. Here the CDR3 DNA reads TGTGCCAGCAGCGTACGACAGGTCCTTAATTCACCCCTCCACTTT. Translating gives CASSVRQVLNSPLHF.

This rearrangement joins TRBV19 to TRBJ2-1; perhaps TRBD1 as D (6 bases). This CDR3 is 17 amino acids long. Between the trimmed V and J ends, which lost 7 bases and 0 bases, there was a span of 19 bases. The germline CDR1 and CDR2 sequences are LNHDA and SQIVND (reference sequence). As DNA, the CDR3 is TGTGCCAGTAAAAACCCGGGACAAGCGAGCTCCTACAATGAGCAGTTCTTC. Translation gives CASKNPGQASSYNEQFF.

The chain couples TRBV3-1 (or the pseudogene TRBV3-2) to TRBJ1-6, with 11 bases lining up with TRBD1. CDR1 is LGHDT, CDR2 YNNKEL, per germline (reference sequence). V dropped 4 bases and J dropped 9; count of bases not matched to a gene: 11. The CDR3 is 17 amino acids. The CDR3 region is CASSRILTGTGGSPLHF. CDR3 bases: TGTGCCAGCAGCCGGATCCTCACCGGGACAGGGGGTTCACCCCTCCACTTT.